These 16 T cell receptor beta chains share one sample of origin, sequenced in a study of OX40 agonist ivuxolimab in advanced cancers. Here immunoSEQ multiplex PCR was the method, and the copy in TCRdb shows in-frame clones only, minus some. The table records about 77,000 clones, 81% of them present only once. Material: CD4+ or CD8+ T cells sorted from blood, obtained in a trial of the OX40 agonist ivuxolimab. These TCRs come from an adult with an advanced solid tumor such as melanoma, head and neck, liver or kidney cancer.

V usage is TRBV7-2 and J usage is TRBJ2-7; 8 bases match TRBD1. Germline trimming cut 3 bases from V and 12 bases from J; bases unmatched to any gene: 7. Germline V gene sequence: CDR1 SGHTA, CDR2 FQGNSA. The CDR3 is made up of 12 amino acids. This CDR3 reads CASSFPPGQAYF. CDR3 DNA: TGTGCCAGCAGCTTCCCGCCGGGACAGGCGTACTTC.

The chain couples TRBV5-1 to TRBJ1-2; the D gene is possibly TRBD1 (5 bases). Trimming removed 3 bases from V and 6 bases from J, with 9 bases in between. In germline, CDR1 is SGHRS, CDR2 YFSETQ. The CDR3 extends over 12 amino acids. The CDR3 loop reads CASSSTVNGYTF. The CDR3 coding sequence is TGCGCCAGCAGCTCGACAGTAAATGGCTACACCTTC. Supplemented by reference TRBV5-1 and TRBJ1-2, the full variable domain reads KAGVTQTPRYLIKTRGQQVTLSCSPISGHRSVSWYQQTPGQGLQFLFEYFSETQRNKGNFPGRFSGRQFSNSRSEMNVSTLELGDSALYLCASSSTVNGYTFGSGTRLTVV.

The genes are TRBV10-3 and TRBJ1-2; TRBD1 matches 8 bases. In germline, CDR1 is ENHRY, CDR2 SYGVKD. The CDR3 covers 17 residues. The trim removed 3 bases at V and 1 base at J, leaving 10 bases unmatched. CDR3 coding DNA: TGTGCCATCAGTGATTTGGGCAGTACAGGGGGTAACTATGGCTACACCTTC. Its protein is CAISDLGSTGGNYGYTF.

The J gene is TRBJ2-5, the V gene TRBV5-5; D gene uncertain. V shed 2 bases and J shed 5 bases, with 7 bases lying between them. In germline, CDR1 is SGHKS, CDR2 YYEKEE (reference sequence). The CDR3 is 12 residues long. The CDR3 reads CASSFSQETQYF. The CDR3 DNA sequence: TGTGCCAGCAGCTTCAGCCAGGAGACCCAGTACTTC.

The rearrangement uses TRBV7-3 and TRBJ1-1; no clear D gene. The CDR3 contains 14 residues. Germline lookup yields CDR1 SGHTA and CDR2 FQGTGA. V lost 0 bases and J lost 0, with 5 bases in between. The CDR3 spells CASSLTSMNTEAFF. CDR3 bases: TGTGCCAGCAGCTTAACATCGATGAACACTGAAGCTTTCTTT.

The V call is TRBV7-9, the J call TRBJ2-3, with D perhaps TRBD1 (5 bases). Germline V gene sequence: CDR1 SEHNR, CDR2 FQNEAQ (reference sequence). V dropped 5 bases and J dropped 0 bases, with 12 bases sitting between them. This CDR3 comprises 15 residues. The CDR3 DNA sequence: TGTGCCAGCAGCCGTAGCAGGGATAGCACAGATACGCAGTATTTT. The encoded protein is CASSRSRDSTDTQYF.

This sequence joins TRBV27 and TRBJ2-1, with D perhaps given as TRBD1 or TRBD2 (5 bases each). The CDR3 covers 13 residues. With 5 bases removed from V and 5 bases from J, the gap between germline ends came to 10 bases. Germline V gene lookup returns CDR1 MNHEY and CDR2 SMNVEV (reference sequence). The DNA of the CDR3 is TGTGCCAGCAGTCATGGGACGGACAATGAGCAGTTCTTC. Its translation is CASSHGTDNEQFF.

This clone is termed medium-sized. This CDR3 is CASSSLAEIYNEQFF. For the CDR3, the DNA is TGTGCCAGCAGTTCTCTAGCGGAAATCTACAATGAGCAGTTCTTC. The chain uses TRBV27 and TRBJ2-1; TRBD2 matches 7 bases. CDR3 size: 15 residues. V gave up 4 bases and J gave up 3 bases; unmatched junction bases: 6. The germline V gene encodes CDR1 MNHEY and CDR2 SMNVEV (reference sequence).

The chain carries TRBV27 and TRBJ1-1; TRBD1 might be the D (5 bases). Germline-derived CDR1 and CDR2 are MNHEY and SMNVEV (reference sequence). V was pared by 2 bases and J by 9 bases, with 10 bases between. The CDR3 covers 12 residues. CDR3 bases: TGTGCCAGCAGTTTAACGGCAGGGAAAGCTTTCTTT. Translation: CASSLTAGKAFF.

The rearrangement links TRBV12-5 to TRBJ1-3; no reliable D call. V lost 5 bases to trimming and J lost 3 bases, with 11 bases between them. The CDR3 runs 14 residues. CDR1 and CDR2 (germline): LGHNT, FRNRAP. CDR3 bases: TGTGCTAGTGGTGCGACGGCATTTGGAAACACCATATATTTT. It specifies CASGATAFGNTIYF.

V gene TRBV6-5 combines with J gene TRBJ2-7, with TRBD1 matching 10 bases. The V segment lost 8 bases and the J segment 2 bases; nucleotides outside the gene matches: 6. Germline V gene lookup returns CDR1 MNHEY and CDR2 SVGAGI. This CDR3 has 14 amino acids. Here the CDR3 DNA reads TGTGCCAGCCGGATCGACAGGGGGCCCTACGAGCAGTACTTC. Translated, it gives CASRIDRGPYEQYF.

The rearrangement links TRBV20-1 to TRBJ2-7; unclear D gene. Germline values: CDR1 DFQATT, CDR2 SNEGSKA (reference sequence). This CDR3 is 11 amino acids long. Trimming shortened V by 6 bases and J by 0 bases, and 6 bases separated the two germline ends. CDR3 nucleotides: TGCAGTGCGGAGAGCTCCTACGAGCAGTACTTC. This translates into CSAESSYEQYF.

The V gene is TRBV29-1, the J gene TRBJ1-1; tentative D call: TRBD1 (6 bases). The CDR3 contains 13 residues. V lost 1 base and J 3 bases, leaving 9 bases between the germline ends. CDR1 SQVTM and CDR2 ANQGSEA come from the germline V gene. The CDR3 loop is CSVEAQGYTEAFF. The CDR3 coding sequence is TGCAGCGTTGAAGCACAGGGTTACACTGAAGCTTTCTTT.

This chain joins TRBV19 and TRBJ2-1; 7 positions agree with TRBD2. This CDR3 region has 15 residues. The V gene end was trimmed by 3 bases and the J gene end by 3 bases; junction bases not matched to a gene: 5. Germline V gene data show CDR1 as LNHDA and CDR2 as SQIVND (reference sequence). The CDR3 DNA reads TGTGCCAGTAGTATTAGTCTAGCGGTCTACAATGAGCAGTTCTTC. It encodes CASSISLAVYNEQFF.

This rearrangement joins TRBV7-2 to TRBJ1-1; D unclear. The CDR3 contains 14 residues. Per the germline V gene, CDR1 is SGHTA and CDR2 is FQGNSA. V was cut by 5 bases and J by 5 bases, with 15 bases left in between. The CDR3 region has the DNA TGTGCCAGCAGCCCGGCCGGGCGCGGGACTGAAGCTTTCTTT. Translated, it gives CASSPAGRGTEAFF.

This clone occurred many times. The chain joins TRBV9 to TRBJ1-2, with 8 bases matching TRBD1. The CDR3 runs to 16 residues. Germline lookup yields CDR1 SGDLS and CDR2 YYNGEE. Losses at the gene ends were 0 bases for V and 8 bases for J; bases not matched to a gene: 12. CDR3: CASSVARGQGAEGYTF. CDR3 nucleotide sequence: TGTGCCAGCAGCGTAGCTAGAGGGCAGGGGGCAGAAGGCTACACCTTC. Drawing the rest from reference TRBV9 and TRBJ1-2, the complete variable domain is DSGVTQTPKHLITATGQRVTLRCSPRSGDLSVYWYQQSLDQGLQFLIQYYNGEERAKGNILERFSAQQFPDLHSELNLSSLELGDSALYFCASSVARGQGAEGYTFGSGTRLTVV.